This paragraph covers one T cell receptor (beta chain) sequence. TCRdb recomputed calls from the RACE reads with MiXCR, one row per CDR3 protein. The data hold 95,000 or so distinct CDR3 sequences, with about an eighth observed a single time. The time point: patch test 2, 6 weeks after DPC sensitization. As to treatment: therapeutic diphenylcyclopropenone sensitization with weekly scalp DPC. Blood draws came before every patch-test application. The entry originates in a study of human T cells and chemical hapten exposure. Germline CDR1 SGHAT, CDR2 FQNNGV. V lost 0 bases, J lost 3 bases, and 9 bases lay in between. The CDR3 spans 14 residues.

This TCR was sampled from a woman aged 40 to 50 with alopecia areata. Some clones in this sample may be carry-over from other donors' samples. The gene calls are TRBV11-2 and TRBJ2-7; D remains unclear. The source was whole blood, collected in connection with sensitization to the hapten diphenylcyclopropenone (DPC). CDR3 bases: TGTGCCAGCAGCTTAGATCTGAGCGACTACGAGCAGTACTTC. Its translation is CASSLDLSDYEQYF.